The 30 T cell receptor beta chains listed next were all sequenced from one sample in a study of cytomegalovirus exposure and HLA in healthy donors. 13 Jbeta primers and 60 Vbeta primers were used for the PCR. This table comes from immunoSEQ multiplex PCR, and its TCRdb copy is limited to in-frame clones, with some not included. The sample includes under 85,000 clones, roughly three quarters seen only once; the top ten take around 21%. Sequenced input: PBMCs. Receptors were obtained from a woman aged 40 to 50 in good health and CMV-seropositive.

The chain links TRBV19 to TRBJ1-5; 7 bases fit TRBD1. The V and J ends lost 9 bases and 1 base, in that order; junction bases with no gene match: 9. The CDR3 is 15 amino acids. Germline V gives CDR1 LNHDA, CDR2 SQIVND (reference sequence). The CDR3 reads CASSREGASNQPQHF. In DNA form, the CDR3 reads TGTGCCAGCAGCCGTGAGGGGGCGAGCAATCAGCCCCAGCATTTT. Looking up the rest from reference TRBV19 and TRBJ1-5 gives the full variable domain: DGGITQSPKYLFRKEGQNVTLSCEQNLNHDAMYWYRQDPGQGLRLIYYSQIVNDFQKGDIAEGYSVSREKKESFPLTVTSAQKNPTAFYLCASSREGASNQPQHFGDGTRLSIL.

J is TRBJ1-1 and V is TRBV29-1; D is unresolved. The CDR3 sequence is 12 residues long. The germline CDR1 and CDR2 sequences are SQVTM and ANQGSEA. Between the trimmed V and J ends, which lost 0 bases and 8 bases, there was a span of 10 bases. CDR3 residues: CSVEEGIGEAFF. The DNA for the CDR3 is TGCAGCGTTGAAGAGGGTATCGGGGAAGCTTTCTTT.

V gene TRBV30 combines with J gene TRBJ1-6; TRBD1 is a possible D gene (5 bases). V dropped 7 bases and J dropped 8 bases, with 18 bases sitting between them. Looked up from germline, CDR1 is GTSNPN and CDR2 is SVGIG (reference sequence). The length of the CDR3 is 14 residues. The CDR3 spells CALTPGLGDSPLHF. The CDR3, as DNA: TGTGCCTTAACTCCGGGACTTGGGGATTCACCCCTCCACTTT.

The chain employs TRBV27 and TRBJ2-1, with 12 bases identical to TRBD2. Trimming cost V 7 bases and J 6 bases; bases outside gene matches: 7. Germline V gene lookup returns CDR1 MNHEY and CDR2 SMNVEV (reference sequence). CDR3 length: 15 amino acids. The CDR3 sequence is CASKGLAGIGNEQFF. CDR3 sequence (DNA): TGTGCCAGCAAAGGACTAGCGGGAATAGGCAATGAGCAGTTCTTC.

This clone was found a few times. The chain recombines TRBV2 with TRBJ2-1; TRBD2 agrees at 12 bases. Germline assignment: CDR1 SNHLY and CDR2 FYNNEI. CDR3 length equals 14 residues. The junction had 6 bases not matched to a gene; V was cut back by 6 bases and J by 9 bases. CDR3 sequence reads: CASRLAGGPGEQFF. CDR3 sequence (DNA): TGTGCCAGCAGGCTAGCGGGGGGGCCTGGTGAGCAGTTCTTC. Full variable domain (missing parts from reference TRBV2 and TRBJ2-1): EPEVTQTPSHQVTQMGQEVILRCVPISNHLYFYWYRQILGQKVEFLVSFYNNEISEKSEIFDDQFSVERPDGSNFTLKIRSTKLEDSAMYFCASRLAGGPGEQFFGPGTRLTVL.

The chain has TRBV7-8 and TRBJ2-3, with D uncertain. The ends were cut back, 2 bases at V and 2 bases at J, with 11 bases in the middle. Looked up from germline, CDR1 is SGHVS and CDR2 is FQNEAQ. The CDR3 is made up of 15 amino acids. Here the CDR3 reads CASSLRTRNTDTQYF. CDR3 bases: TGTGCCAGCAGCTTACGAACGCGGAACACAGATACGCAGTATTTT.

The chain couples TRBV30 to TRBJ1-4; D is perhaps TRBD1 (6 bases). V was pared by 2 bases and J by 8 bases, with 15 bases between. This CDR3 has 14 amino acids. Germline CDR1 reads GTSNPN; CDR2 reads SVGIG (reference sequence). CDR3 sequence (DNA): TGTGCCTGGAGTCCCGGGGGGGCGCGGGAAAAACTGTTTTTT. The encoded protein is CAWSPGGAREKLFF. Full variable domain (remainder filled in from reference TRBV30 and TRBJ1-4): SQTIHQWPATLVQPVGSPLSLECTVEGTSNPNLYWYRQAAGRGLQLLFYSVGIGQISSEVPQNLSASRPQDRQFILSSKKLLLSDSGFYLCAWSPGGAREKLFFGSGTQLSVL.

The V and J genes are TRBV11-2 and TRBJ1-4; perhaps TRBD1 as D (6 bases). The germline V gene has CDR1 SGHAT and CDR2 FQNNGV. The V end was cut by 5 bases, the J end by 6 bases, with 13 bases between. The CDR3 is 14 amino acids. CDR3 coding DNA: TGTGCCAGCAGCGTACAACAGGGTGATGAAAAACTGTTTTTT. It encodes CASSVQQGDEKLFF.

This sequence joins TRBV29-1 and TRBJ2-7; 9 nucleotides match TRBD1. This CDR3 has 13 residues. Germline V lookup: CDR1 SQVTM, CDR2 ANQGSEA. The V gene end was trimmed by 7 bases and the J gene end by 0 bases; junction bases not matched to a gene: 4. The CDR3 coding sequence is TGCAGCGCCGGACAGGGGTCCTCCTACGAGCAGTACTTC. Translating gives CSAGQGSSYEQYF.

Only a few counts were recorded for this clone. The CDR3 spells CASRGGLDEKLFF. In DNA, the CDR3 is TGTGCCAGCCGAGGGGGCCTTGATGAAAAACTGTTTTTT. The chain is built from TRBV2 and TRBJ1-4; 7 bases agree with TRBD1. With 8 bases clipped from V and 6 bases from J, the junction kept 6 bases outside the gene matches. Looked up from germline, CDR1 is SNHLY and CDR2 is FYNNEI. CDR3 length: 13 amino acids.

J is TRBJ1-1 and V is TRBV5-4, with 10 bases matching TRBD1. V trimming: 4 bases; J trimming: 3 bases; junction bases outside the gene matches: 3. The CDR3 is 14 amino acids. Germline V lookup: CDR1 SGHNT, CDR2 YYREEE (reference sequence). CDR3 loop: CASSRTGGDTEAFF. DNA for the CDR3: TGTGCCAGCAGCAGGACAGGGGGGGACACTGAAGCTTTCTTT.

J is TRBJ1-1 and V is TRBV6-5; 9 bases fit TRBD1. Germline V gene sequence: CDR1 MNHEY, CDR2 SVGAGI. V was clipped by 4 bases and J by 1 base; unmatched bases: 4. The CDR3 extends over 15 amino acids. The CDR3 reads CASSSPGQGNTEAFF. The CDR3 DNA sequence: TGTGCCAGCAGTTCACCGGGACAGGGGAACACTGAAGCTTTCTTT.

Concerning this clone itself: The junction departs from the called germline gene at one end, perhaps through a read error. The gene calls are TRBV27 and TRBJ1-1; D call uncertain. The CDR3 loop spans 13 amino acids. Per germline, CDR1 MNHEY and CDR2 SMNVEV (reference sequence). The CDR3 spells CASSLSYDTEAFF. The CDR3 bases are TGTGCCAGCAGTCTATCGTATGACACTGAAGCTTTCTTT.

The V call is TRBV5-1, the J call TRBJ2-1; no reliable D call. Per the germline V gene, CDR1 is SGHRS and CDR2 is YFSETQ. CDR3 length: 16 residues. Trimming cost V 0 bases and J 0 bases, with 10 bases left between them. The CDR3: CASSLATGPSYNEQFF. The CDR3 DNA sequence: TGCGCCAGCAGCTTGGCTACGGGTCCCTCCTACAATGAGCAGTTCTTC.

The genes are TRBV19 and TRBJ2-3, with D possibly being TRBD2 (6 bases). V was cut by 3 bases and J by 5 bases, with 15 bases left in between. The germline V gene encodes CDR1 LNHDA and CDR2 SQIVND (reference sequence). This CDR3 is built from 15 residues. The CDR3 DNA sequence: TGTGCCAGTAGTATTCCGTCGGGAGAAGTAGATACGCAGTATTTT. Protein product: CASSIPSGEVDTQYF.

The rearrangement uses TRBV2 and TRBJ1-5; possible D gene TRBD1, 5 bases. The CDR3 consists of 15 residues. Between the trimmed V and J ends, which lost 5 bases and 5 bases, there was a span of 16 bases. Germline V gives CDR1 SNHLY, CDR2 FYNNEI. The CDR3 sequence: CASSRTRTGDQPQHF. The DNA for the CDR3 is TGTGCCAGCAGTCGGACACGCACGGGAGATCAGCCCCAGCATTTT.

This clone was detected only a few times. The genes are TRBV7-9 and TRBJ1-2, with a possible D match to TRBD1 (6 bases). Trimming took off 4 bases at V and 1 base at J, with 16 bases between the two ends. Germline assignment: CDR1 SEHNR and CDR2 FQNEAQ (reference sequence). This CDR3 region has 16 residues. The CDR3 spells CASSYAQGFFNYGYTF. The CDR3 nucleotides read TGTGCCAGCAGCTACGCACAGGGATTTTTTAACTATGGCTACACCTTC.

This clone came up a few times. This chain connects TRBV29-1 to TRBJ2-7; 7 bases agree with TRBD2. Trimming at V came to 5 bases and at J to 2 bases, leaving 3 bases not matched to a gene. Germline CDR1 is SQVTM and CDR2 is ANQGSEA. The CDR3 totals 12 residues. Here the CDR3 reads CSVLAETYEQYF. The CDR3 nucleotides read TGCAGCGTTCTAGCGGAGACCTACGAGCAGTACTTC.

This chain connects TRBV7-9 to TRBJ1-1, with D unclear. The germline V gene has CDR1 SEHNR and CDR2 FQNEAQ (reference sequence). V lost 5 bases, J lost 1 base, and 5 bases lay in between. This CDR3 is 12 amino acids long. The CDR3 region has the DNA TGTGCCAGCAGCCACTCGAACACTGAAGCTTTCTTT. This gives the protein CASSHSNTEAFF.

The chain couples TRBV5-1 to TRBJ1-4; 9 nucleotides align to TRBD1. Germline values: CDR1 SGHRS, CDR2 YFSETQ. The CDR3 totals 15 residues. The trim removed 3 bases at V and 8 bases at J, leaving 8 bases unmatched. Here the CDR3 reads CASSSTGGTGEKLFF. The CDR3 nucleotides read TGCGCCAGCAGCTCGACAGGGGGGACGGGGGAAAAACTGTTTTTT.

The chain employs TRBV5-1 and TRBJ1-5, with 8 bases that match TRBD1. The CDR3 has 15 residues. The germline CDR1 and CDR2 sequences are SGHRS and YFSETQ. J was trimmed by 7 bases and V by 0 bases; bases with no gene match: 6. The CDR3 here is CASSLGTGSGQPQHF. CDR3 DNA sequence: TGCGCCAGCAGCTTGGGGACAGGGTCGGGGCAGCCCCAGCATTTT.

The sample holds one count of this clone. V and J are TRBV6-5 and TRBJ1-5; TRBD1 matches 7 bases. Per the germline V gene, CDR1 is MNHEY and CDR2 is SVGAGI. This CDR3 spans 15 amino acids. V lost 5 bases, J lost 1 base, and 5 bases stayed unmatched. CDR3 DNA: TGTGCCAGCAGTACGGACAGGAACAGCAATCAGCCCCAGCATTTT. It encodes CASSTDRNSNQPQHF.

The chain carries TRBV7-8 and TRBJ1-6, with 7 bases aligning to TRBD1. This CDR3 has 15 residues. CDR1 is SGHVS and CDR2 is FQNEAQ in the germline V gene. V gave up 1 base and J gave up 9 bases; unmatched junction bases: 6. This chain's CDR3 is CASSLGQGKGSPLHF. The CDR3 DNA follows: TGTGCCAGCAGCTTAGGACAGGGAAAGGGTTCACCCCTCCACTTT. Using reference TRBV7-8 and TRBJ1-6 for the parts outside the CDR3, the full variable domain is GAGVSQSPRYKVAKRGQDVALRCDPISGHVSLFWYQQALGQGPEFLTYFQNEAQLDKSGLPSDRFFAERPEGSVSTLKIQRTQQEDSAVYLCASSLGQGKGSPLHFGNGTRLTVT.

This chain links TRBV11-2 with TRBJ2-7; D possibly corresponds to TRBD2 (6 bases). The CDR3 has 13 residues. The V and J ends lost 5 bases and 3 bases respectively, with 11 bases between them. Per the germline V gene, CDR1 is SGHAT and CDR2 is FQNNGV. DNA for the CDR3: TGTGCCAGCAGCCGCGGGGAGAGCTACGAGCAGTACTTC. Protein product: CASSRGESYEQYF.

The CDR3 sequence is CASSFGQGYSYEQYF. CDR3 in DNA: TGTGCCAGCAGCTTTGGACAGGGTTACAGCTACGAGCAGTACTTC. V and J are TRBV7-9 and TRBJ2-7; 8 bases map to TRBD1. The CDR3 loop spans 15 amino acids. Unmatched junction bases numbered 7, after V lost 3 bases and J lost 3 bases. Germline CDR1 reads SEHNR; CDR2 reads FQNEAQ (reference sequence).

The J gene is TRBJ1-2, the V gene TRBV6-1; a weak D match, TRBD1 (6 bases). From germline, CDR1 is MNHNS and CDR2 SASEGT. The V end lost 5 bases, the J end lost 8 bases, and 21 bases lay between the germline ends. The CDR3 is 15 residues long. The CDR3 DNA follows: TGTGCCAGCAGTCGTCGACAGGCCGATCCCGGGGGCTACACCTTC. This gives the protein CASSRRQADPGGYTF.

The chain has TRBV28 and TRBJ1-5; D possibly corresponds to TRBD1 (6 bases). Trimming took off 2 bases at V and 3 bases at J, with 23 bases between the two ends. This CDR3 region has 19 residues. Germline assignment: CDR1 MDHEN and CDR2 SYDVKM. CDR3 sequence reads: CASSLPSMTGAYTNQPQHF. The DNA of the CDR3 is TGTGCCAGCAGTTTACCATCCATGACAGGTGCTTATACCAATCAGCCCCAGCATTTT.

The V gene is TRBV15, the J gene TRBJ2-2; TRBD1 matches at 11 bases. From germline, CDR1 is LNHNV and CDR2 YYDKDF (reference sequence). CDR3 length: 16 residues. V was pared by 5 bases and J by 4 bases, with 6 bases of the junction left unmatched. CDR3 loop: CATSLDRGRITGELFF. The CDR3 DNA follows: TGTGCCACCAGCTTGGACAGGGGGCGCATCACCGGGGAGCTGTTTTTT.

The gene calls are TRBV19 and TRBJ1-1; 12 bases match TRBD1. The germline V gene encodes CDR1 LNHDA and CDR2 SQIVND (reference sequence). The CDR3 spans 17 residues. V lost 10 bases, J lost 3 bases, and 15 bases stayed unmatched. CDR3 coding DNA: TGTGCCACCGGGGGACAGGGGGCGGCCGGGGGCCACACTGAAGCTTTCTTT. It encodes CATGGQGAAGGHTEAFF.

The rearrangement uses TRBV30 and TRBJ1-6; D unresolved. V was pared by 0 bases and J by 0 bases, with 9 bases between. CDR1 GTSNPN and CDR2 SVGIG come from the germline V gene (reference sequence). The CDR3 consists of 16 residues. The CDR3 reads CAWSVSGSSYNSPLHF. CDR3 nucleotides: TGTGCCTGGAGTGTGAGTGGGAGCTCCTATAATTCACCCCTCCACTTT.